This T cell receptor beta chain was observed in a study of siplizumab effects on memory and regulatory T cells. Study observations and caveats: Confirmatory evidence of suppressive function in proliferating siplizumab-culture Tregs was not obtained. Phenotypic classification as naive or memory proved unattainable for roughly 80-96% of proliferating CD4+ or CD8+ clones.

Worth noting for this clone: Its target is not known.

In germline, CDR1 is MRHNA, CDR2 SNTAGT. The CDR3 spans 11 residues. The V and J ends lost 4 bases and 5 bases respectively, with 3 bases between them. The assay was immunoSEQ multiplex PCR, and TCRdb's table has in-frame clones only and misses some. There are approximately 100,000 clones in the sample; about 95% occur only once, and approximately 0.58% lies in the top ten. This clonotype originated in a human donor in good health. The rearrangement joins TRBV6-4 to TRBJ2-1; D is unclear. Sequenced sample: Tregs sorted from blood. Written as DNA, the CDR3 is TGTGCCAGCAGTGGGAACAATGAGCAGTTCTTC. Amino acids: CASSGNNEQFF.